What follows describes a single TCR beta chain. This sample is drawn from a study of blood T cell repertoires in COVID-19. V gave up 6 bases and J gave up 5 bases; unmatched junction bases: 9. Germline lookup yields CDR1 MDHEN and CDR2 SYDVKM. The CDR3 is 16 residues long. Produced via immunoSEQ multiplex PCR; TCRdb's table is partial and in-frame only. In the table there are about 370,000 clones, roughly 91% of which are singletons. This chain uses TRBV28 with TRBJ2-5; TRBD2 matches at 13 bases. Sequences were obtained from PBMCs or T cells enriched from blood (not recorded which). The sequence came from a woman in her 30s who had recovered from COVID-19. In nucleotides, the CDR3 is TGTGCCAGCAGAAACGGACTAGCGGGAGATAGGGAGACCCAGTACTTC. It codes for CASRNGLAGDRETQYF.